A single sample is the source of the 11 T cell receptor beta chains below, sequenced in a study of T cell responses to AZD1222 COVID-19 vaccine. TCRdb keeps only in-frame clones here, not all; method: immunoSEQ multiplex PCR. The sample includes 130,000 to 150,000 clones, just over 85% of them seen just once. This specimen consisted of peripheral blood, obtained 28 days after the second AZD1222 dose. All receptors derive from an adult who received the AZD1222 COVID-19 vaccine.

The chain recombines TRBV7-9 with TRBJ1-5; D is unresolved. This CDR3 spans 16 amino acids. V was trimmed by 1 base and J by 0 bases, leaving 10 bases between them. CDR1 is SEHNR and CDR2 is FQNEAQ in the germline V gene (reference sequence). The CDR3 sequence: CASSLGSGYSNQPQHF. CDR3 coding DNA: TGTGCCAGCAGCTTAGGATCGGGTTATAGCAATCAGCCCCAGCATTTT.

This rearrangement joins TRBV19 to TRBJ1-5; TRBD1 agrees at 8 bases. The length of the CDR3 is 15 residues. J was trimmed by 5 bases and V by 6 bases; bases with no gene match: 9. Germline loops: CDR1 LNHDA, CDR2 SQIVND (reference sequence). The CDR3 loop reads CASSPGQGRHQPQHF. CDR3 nucleotide sequence: TGTGCCAGTAGCCCCGGACAGGGAAGGCATCAGCCCCAGCATTTT.

The CDR3 DNA follows: TGTGCCAGCAGTTTACTAGGACAAGTGAACACTGAAGCTTTCTTT. Protein: CASSLLGQVNTEAFF. The chain employs TRBV27 and TRBJ1-1; possibly TRBD1 for D (5 bases). V lost 2 bases and J lost 0, with 10 bases in between. CDR3 length: 15 amino acids. Germline assignment: CDR1 MNHEY and CDR2 SMNVEV (reference sequence).

The chain employs TRBV18 and TRBJ2-5; D possibly uses TRBD1 or TRBD2 (5 bases each). Germline V gene lookup returns CDR1 KGHSH and CDR2 LQKENI. The CDR3 runs 15 residues. V was pared by 2 bases and J by 4 bases, with 14 bases between. The CDR3, as DNA: TGTGCCAGCTCACCAATAATCGGGACGTTAGAGACCCAGTACTTC. Translated: CASSPIIGTLETQYF.

The J gene is TRBJ1-4, the V gene TRBV9; 7 bases match TRBD1. Germline V lookup: CDR1 SGDLS, CDR2 YYNGEE. The CDR3 has 16 residues. J gave up 4 bases and V 3 bases, and 9 bases lay outside the gene matches. The CDR3 DNA follows: TGTGCCAGCAGCGGGGCTCCAGGGGGTATTAATGAAAAACTGTTTTTT. Protein: CASSGAPGGINEKLFF.

Comments on this clone: At one of its ends the junction is not consistent with the germline gene, which may arise from a read error. The V gene is TRBV19, the J gene TRBJ1-2; 7 bases match TRBD1. This CDR3 is built from 11 residues. Germline CDR1 is LNHDA and CDR2 is SQIVND (reference sequence). The CDR3 nucleotides are TGTGCCAGTAGTACCGCCCGGGACAGCCGCTTC. Protein sequence: CASSTARDSRF.

This rearrangement joins TRBV7-9 to TRBJ1-1, with TRBD1 matching over 7 bases. This CDR3 has 14 amino acids. CDR1 is SEHNR, CDR2 FQNEAQ, per germline (reference sequence). With 0 bases clipped from V and 7 bases from J, the junction kept 5 bases outside the gene matches. The CDR3 nucleotides read TGTGCCAGCAGCTTAGCTGAGGGGGCAGGTGAAGCTTTCTTT. Amino acid sequence: CASSLAEGAGEAFF.

The rearrangement links TRBV7-2 to TRBJ1-1; unclear D gene. In germline, CDR1 is SGHTA, CDR2 FQGNSA. This CDR3 has 13 amino acids. V was clipped by 5 bases and J by 6 bases, with 13 bases between them. The CDR3 DNA sequence: TGTGCCAGCAGCCCACTGCGGTATTCTGAAGCTTTCTTT. Its translation: CASSPLRYSEAFF.

The chain combines TRBV7-9 with TRBJ2-1; possibly TRBD2 for D (6 bases). Germline CDR1 reads SEHNR; CDR2 reads FQNEAQ (reference sequence). V was cut by 11 bases and J by 1 base, with 15 bases left in between. The CDR3 length is 14 residues. This CDR3 is CAQARERSYNEQFF. The CDR3, as DNA: TGTGCCCAGGCGCGGGAAAGGTCCTACAATGAGCAGTTCTTC. Full variable domain (remainder filled in from reference TRBV7-9 and TRBJ2-1): DTGVSQNPRHKITKRGQNVTFRCDPISEHNRLYWYRQTLGQGPEFLTYFQNEAQLEKSRLLSDRFSAERPKGSFSTLEIQRTEQGDSAMYLCAQARERSYNEQFFGPGTRLTVL.

V usage is TRBV7-2 and J usage is TRBJ2-3; 13 nucleotides agree with TRBD2. Trimming took 5 bases from V and 0 from J; bases not matched to a gene: 8. The CDR3 loop spans 18 amino acids. Germline CDR1 SGHTA, CDR2 FQGNSA. The CDR3 region is CASSLGLAGTPSTDTQYF. The CDR3 nucleotides are TGTGCCAGCAGCCTGGGACTAGCGGGAACTCCTAGCACAGATACGCAGTATTTT.

The J gene is TRBJ1-5, the V gene TRBV6-1; D not certain. The CDR3 contains 15 residues. Deletions cut 3 bases from V and 2 bases from J, with 11 bases between. CDR1 and CDR2 (germline): MNHNS, SASEGT. In DNA, the CDR3 is TGTGCCAGCAGTGATCGGACCGGAGGCAATCAGCCCCAGCATTTT. This translates into CASSDRTGGNQPQHF.